This T cell receptor beta chain is drawn from a study of T cell responses to AZD1222 COVID-19 vaccine. Trimming removed 0 bases at V and 3 bases at J, with 12 bases between. This CDR3 is 15 amino acids long. The germline V gene has CDR1 LGHNA and CDR2 YNFKEQ. TCRdb's copy holds only in-frame clones and misses some; the assay was immunoSEQ multiplex PCR. The sample carries 50,000 to 85,000 clones, 79% recorded once. This clone was detected only once. Its matching antigen is unknown. Study outcomes and limitations: Spike was spanned by vaccine-associated CD4 TCRs, with dominance at 160-218 and 743-854. Recipients of AZD1222 seropositive at baseline numbered only 5 to 7. The reported proportion of spike-specific TCRs targeting unmutated variant regions was nearly half. It should be noted that donors were predominantly white British and more often female, and clonal diversity was possibly underestimated.

This rearrangement joins TRBV4-2 to TRBJ2-7; D may be TRBD2 (5 bases). The sequencing used peripheral blood, collected on day 0 of MenACWY control vaccination. The sequence was collected from an adult in good health. The CDR3 DNA reads TGTGCCAGCAGCCAAGATCCCCATGAGGGCTACGAGCAGTACTTC. This sequence encodes CASSQDPHEGYEQYF.